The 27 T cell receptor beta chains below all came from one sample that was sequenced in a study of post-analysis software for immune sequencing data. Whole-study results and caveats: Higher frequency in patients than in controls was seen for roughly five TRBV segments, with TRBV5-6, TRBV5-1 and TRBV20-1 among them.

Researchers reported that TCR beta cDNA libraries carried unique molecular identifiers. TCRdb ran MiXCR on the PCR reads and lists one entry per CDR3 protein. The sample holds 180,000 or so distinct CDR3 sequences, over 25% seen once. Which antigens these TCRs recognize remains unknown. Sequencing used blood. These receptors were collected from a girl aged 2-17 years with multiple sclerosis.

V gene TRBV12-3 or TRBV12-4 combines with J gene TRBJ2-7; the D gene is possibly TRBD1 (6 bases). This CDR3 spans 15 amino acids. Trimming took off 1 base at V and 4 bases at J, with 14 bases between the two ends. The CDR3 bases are TGTGCCAGCAGTTTAGGTAGGGGGTGCCTTTACGAGCAGTACTTC. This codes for CASSLGRGCLYEQYF.

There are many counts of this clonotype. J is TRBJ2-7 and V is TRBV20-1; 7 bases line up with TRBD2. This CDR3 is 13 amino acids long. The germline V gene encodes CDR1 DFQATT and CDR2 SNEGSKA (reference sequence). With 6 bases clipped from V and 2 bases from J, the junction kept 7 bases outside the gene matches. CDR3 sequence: CSAARDYTYEQYF. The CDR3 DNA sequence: TGCAGTGCGGCTCGGGACTATACCTACGAGCAGTACTTC.

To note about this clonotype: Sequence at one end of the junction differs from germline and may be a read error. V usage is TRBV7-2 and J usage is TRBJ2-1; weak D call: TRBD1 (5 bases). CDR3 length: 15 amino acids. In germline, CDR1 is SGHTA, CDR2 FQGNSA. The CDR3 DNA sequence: TGTGCCAGCAGCTTAGGTGTCCGGGTGGACAATGGGCAGTTCTTC. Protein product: CASSLGVRVDNGQFF.

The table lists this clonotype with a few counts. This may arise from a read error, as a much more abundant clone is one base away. The CDR3 bases are TGTGCCAGCAGCTTAGTATCTAGCGGCTACAATGAGCAGTACTTC. As protein: CASSLVSSGYNEQYF. The chain recombines TRBV7-9 with TRBJ2-7; TRBD2 agrees at 7 bases. Germline lookup yields CDR1 SEHNR and CDR2 FQNEAQ (reference sequence). This CDR3 region has 15 residues. Trimming at V came to 1 base and at J to 7 bases, leaving 10 bases not matched to a gene.

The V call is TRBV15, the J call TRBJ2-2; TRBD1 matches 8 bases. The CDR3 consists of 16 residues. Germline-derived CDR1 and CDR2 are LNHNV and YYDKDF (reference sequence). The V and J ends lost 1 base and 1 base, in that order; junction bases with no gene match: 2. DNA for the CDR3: TGTGCCACCAGCAGAGGGGGGACAGGGAACACCGGGGAGCTGTTTTTT. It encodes CATSRGGTGNTGELFF. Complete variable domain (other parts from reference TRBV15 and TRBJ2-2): DAMVIQNPRYQVTQFGKPVTLSCSQTLNHNVMYWYQQKSSQAPKLLFHYYDKDFNNEADTPDNFQSRRPNTSFCFLDIRSPGLGDTAMYLCATSRGGTGNTGELFFGEGSRLTVL.

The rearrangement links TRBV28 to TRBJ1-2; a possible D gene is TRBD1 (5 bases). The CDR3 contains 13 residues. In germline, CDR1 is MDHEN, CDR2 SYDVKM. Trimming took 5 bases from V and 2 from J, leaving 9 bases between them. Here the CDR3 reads CASSVDSNYGYTF. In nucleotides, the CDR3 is TGTGCCAGCAGTGTCGACAGCAACTATGGCTACACCTTC.

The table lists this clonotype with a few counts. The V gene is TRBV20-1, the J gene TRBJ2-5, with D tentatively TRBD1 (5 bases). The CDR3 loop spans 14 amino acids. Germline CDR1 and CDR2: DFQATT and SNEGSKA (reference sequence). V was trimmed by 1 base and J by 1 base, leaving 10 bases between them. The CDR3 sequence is CSARAPDSQETQYF. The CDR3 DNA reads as TGCAGTGCTAGAGCCCCAGACAGCCAAGAGACCCAGTACTTC.

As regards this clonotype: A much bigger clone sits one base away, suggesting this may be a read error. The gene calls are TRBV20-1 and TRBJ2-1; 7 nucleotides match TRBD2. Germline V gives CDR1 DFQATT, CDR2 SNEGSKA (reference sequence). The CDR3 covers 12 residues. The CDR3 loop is CRALPGLSEQFF. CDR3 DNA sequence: TGCAGGGCTCTCCCGGGACTAAGTGAGCAGTTCTTC.

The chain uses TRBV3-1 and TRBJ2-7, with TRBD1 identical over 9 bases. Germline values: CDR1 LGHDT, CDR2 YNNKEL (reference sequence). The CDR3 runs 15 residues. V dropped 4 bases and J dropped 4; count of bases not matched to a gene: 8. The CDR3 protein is CASSPDRGEAYEQYF. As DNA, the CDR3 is TGTGCCAGCAGCCCGGACAGGGGAGAAGCATACGAGCAGTACTTC.

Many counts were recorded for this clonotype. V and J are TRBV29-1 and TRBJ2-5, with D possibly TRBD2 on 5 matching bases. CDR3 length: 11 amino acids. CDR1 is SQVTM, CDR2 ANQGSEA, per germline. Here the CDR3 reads CSLITGETQYF. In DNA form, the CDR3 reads TGCAGTCTGATTACGGGGGAGACCCAGTACTTC.

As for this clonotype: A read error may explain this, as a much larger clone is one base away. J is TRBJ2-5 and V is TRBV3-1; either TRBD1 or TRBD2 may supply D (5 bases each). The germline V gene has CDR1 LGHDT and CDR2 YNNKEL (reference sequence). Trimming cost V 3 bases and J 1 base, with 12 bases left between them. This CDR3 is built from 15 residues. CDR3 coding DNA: TGTGCCAGCAGCCAGAACCCCGGGACCCAAGAGACCCAGTACTTC. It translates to CASSQNPGTQETQYF.

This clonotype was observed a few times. CDR3 nucleotides: TGTGCCTGGAGTGTAGGCGGCACCTACGAGCAGTACTTC. It codes for CAWSVGGTYEQYF. The chain links TRBV30 to TRBJ2-7; D remains ambiguous. Germline loops: CDR1 GTSNPN, CDR2 SVGIG (reference sequence). This CDR3 is 13 amino acids long. V lost 0 bases to trimming and J lost 2 bases, with 8 bases between them.

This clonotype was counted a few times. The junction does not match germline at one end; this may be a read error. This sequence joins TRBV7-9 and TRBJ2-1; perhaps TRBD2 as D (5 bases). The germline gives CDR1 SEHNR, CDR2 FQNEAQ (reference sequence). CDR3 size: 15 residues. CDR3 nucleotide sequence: TGTGCCTGCAGCCCCCGGGCGGGTTCCTACAATGAGCAGTTCTTC. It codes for CACSPRAGSYNEQFF.

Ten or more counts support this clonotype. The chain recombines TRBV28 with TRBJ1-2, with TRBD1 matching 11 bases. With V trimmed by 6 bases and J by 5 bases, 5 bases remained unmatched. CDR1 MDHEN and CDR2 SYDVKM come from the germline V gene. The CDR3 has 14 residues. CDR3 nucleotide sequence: TGTGCCAGCAGCTTAGGACAGGGGGCATATGGCTACACCTTC. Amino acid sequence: CASSLGQGAYGYTF.

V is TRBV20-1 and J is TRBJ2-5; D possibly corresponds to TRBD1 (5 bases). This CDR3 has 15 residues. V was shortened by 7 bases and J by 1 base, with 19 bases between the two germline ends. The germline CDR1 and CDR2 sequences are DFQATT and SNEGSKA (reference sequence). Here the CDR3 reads CSVSQDSGTQETQYF. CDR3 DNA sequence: TGCAGTGTTTCACAGGATAGTGGCACCCAAGAGACCCAGTACTTC.

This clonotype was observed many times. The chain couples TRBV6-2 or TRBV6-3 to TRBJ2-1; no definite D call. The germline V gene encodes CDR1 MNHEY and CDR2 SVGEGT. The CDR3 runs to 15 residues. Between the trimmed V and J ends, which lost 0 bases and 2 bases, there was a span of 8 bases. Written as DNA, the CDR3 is TGTGCCAGCAGTTACTCCAGACTTCCCTACAATGAGCAGTTCTTC. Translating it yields CASSYSRLPYNEQFF.

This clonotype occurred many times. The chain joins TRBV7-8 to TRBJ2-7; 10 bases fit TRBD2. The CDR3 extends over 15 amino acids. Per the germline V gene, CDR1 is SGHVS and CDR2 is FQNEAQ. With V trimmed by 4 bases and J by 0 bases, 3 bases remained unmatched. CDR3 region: CASSYLAGVSYEQYF. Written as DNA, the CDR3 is TGTGCCAGCAGCTATCTAGCGGGGGTCTCCTACGAGCAGTACTTC.

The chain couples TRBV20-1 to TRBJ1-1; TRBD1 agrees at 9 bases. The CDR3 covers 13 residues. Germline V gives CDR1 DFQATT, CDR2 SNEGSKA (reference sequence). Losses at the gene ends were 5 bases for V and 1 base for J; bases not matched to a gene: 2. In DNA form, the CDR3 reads TGCAGTGCTCTGGGACAGGGGAACACTGAAGCTTTCTTT. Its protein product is CSALGQGNTEAFF.

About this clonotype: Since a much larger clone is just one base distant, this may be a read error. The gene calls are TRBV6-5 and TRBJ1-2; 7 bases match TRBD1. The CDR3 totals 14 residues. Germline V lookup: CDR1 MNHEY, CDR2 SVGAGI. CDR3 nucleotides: TGTGCCGGCAGGGGACAGATAGGGGATTATGGCTACACCTTC. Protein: CAGRGQIGDYGYTF.

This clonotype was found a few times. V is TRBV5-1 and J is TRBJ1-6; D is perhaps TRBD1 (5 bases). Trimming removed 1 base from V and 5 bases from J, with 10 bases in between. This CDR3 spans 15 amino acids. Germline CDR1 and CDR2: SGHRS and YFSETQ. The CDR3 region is CASSLTTANNSPLHF. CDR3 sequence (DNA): TGCGCCAGCAGCTTGACGACAGCCAATAATTCACCCCTCCACTTT.

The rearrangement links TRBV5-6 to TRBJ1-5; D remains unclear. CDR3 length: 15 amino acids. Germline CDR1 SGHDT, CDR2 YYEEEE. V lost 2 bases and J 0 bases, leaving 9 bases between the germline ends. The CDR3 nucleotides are TGTGCCAGCAGCTTAAGAACCTATAGCAATCAGCCCCAGCATTTT. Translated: CASSLRTYSNQPQHF.

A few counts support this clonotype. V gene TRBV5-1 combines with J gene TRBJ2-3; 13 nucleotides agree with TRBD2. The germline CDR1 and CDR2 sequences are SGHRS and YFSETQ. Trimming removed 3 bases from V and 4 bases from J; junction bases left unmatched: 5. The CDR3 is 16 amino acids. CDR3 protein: CASSWTSGSIADTQYF. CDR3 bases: TGCGCCAGCAGCTGGACTAGCGGGAGCATAGCAGATACGCAGTATTTT. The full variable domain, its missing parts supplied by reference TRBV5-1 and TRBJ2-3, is KAGVTQTPRYLIKTRGQQVTLSCSPISGHRSVSWYQQTPGQGLQFLFEYFSETQRNKGNFPGRFSGRQFSNSRSEMNVSTLELGDSALYLCASSWTSGSIADTQYFGPGTRLTVL.

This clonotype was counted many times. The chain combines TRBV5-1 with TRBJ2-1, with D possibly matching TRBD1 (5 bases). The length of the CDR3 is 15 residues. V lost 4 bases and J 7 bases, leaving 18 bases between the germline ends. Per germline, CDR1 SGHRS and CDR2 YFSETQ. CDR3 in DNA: TGCGCCAGCAGCCCGGCGATGATGGGGCTGAATGAGCAGTTCTTC. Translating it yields CASSPAMMGLNEQFF.

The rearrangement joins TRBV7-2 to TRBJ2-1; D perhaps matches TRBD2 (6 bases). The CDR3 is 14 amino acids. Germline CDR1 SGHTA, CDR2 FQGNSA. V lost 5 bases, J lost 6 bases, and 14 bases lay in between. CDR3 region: CASSLLSTSNEQFF. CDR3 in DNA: TGTGCCAGCAGCCTCCTCTCGACTAGCAATGAGCAGTTCTTC.

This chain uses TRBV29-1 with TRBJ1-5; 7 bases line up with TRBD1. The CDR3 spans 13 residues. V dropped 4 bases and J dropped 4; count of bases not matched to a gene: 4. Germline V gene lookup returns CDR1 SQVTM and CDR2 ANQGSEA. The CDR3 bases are TGCAGCGTTGGGACAGGTTTTAATCAGCCCCAGCATTTT. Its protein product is CSVGTGFNQPQHF.

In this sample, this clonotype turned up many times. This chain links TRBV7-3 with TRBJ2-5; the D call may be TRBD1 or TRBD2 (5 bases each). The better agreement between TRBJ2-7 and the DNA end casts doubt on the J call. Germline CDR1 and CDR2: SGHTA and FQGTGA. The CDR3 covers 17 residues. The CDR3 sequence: CASSLNSRAGTSSEQYF. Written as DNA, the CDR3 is TGTGCCAGCAGCTTAAACTCAAGGGCAGGGACCAGCTCCGAGCAGTACTTC.

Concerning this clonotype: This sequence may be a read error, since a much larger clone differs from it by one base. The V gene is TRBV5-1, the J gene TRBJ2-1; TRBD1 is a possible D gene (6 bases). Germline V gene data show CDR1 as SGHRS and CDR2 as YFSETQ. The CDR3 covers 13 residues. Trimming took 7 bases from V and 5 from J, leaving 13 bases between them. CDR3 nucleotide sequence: TGCGCCAGCTTACGGGCAGGGGACAATGAGCAGTTCTTC. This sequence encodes CASLRAGDNEQFF.